The 23 T cell receptor beta chains in this list originate from one sample, sequenced in a study of CD8+ T cells in alopecia areata. Treatment defined: oral pan-JAK inhibitor, 5-10 mg twice daily. cDNA serving as the sequencing template came from extracted, reverse transcribed RNA. Sequencing was performed with immunoSEQ multiplex PCR; in TCRdb, only in-frame clones are kept and a portion is missing. The table includes fewer than 350,000 clones, about 62% detected once. Sequencing used CD4+ T cells sorted from blood, obtained at week 24, from a patient treated with tofacitinib. The receptors derive from a human donor with alopecia areata.

CDR3 sequence (DNA): TGTGCCAGCAGCGTCGGGACAGGGGACAATCAGCCCCAGCATTTT. Translating it yields CASSVGTGDNQPQHF. The chain uses TRBV5-4 and TRBJ1-5; 10 bases agree with TRBD1. The ends lost 4 bases at V and 3 bases at J; junction bases unmatched: 4. This CDR3 region has 15 residues. Germline V gene lookup returns CDR1 SGHNT and CDR2 YYREEE (reference sequence).

For the CDR3, the DNA is TGTGCCAGCAGCGTAGTAGCGGGGGGGCGGCAAGAGACCCAGTACTTC. Its translation: CASSVVAGGRQETQYF. The chain combines TRBV9 with TRBJ2-5; 11 bases are shared with TRBD2. Per germline, CDR1 SGDLS and CDR2 YYNGEE. This CDR3 contains 16 residues. The V segment lost 0 bases and the J segment 2 bases; nucleotides outside the gene matches: 3.

J is TRBJ1-1 and V is TRBV18; a weak D match, TRBD1 (6 bases). Deletions cut 4 bases from V and 5 bases from J, with 11 bases between. CDR3 length: 13 residues. Per germline, CDR1 KGHSH and CDR2 LQKENI. The CDR3 sequence is CASSRGGGTEAFF. CDR3 bases: TGTGCCAGCTCACGAGGGGGGGGAACTGAAGCTTTCTTT.

The chain is built from TRBV29-1 and TRBJ1-1, with D unresolved. Germline assignment: CDR1 SQVTM and CDR2 ANQGSEA. The length of the CDR3 is 12 residues. V lost 1 base and J 4 bases, leaving 7 bases between the germline ends. CDR3 sequence: CSVEGVITEAFF. The CDR3 nucleotides are TGCAGCGTTGAAGGGGTTATCACTGAAGCTTTCTTT.

The chain has TRBV10-3 and TRBJ1-2; 7 bases match TRBD1. J lost 8 bases, V lost 6 bases, and 6 bases had no gene match. The CDR3 sequence is 12 residues long. CDR1 and CDR2 (germline): ENHRY, SYGVKD. In nucleotides, the CDR3 is TGTGCCATCAGCGACAGGGTATACGGCTACACCTTC. Amino acid sequence: CAISDRVYGYTF.

V and J are TRBV7-9 and TRBJ1-2; D is possibly TRBD1 (5 bases). The CDR3 loop spans 13 amino acids. Germline lookup yields CDR1 SEHNR and CDR2 FQNEAQ (reference sequence). The V and J ends lost 5 bases and 6 bases respectively, with 13 bases between them. The CDR3 DNA is TGTGCCAGCAGCCCGTCAGGGAGGCATGGCTACACCTTC. Translating gives CASSPSGRHGYTF.

This clone appeared a single time. The chain has TRBV9 and TRBJ2-5, with D hard to call. CDR3 length: 13 amino acids. CDR1 SGDLS and CDR2 YYNGEE come from the germline V gene. The V and J ends lost 2 bases and 3 bases respectively, with 8 bases between them. In nucleotides, the CDR3 is TGTGCCAGCAGCGTTGGGCAGGAAGAGACCCAGTACTTC. This translates into CASSVGQEETQYF.

Turning to this clone: The junction departs from the called germline gene at one end, perhaps through a read error. The chain employs TRBV14 and TRBJ1-6, with D hard to call. Per germline, CDR1 SGHDN and CDR2 FVKESK. CDR3 length: 15 amino acids. The CDR3 coding sequence is TGTGCCAGCAGTCAAGATATCCCCGCACGTTCACCCCTCCACTTT. This codes for CASSQDIPARSPLHF.

V and J are TRBV5-1 and TRBJ2-2; no reliable D call. Germline V lookup: CDR1 SGHRS, CDR2 YFSETQ. The CDR3 runs 15 residues. V lost 4 bases and J 4 bases, leaving 14 bases between the germline ends. CDR3 coding DNA: TGCGCCAGCAGCGCACGGTCTCCTTCCACCGGGGAGCTGTTTTTT. Protein product: CASSARSPSTGELFF.

This rearrangement joins TRBV6-5 to TRBJ2-5; TRBD2 matches 14 bases. The CDR3 loop spans 15 amino acids. Germline V gives CDR1 MNHEY, CDR2 SVGAGI. V shed 5 bases and J 2 bases; nucleotides not matched to a gene: 1. Written as DNA, the CDR3 is TGTGCCAGCAGTGGGACTAGCGGGGGACAAGAGACCCAGTACTTC. Its protein is CASSGTSGGQETQYF.

The chain combines TRBV30 with TRBJ1-5; 9 bases agree with TRBD1. Unmatched junction bases numbered 4, after V lost 4 bases and J lost 6 bases. Germline V CDR1 and CDR2: GTSNPN, SVGIG (reference sequence). The CDR3 is 13 amino acids. DNA of the CDR3: TGTGCCTGGACGGACAGGGGAGCTCAGCCCCAGCATTTT. Its translation: CAWTDRGAQPQHF.

This clone has a handful of counts. The rearrangement joins TRBV29-1 to TRBJ2-7, with D possibly called TRBD1 or TRBD2 (5 bases each). CDR3 size: 13 residues. The V gene lost 6 bases and the J gene lost 2 bases, with 14 bases spanning the gap. In germline, CDR1 is SQVTM, CDR2 ANQGSEA. The CDR3 DNA sequence: TGCAGCGTCCGAGGACTGGGACCCTACGAGCAGTACTTC. Its translation: CSVRGLGPYEQYF.

This chain uses TRBV30 with TRBJ2-1, with D possibly matching TRBD2 (5 bases). CDR3 length: 14 residues. Between the trimmed V and J ends, which lost 4 bases and 2 bases, there was a span of 12 bases. The germline gives CDR1 GTSNPN, CDR2 SVGIG (reference sequence). Here the CDR3 reads CAWNQLEAYNEQFF. For the CDR3, the DNA is TGTGCCTGGAATCAACTAGAGGCCTACAATGAGCAGTTCTTC. Combining the CDR3 with reference TRBV30 and TRBJ2-1 gives the whole variable domain SQTIHQWPATLVQPVGSPLSLECTVEGTSNPNLYWYRQAAGRGLQLLFYSVGIGQISSEVPQNLSASRPQDRQFILSSKKLLLSDSGFYLCAWNQLEAYNEQFFGPGTRLTVL.

The chain is built from TRBV27 and TRBJ2-6; D remains unclear. V lost 8 bases and J 5 bases, leaving 7 bases between the germline ends. The CDR3 extends over 12 amino acids. Germline V gene data show CDR1 as MNHEY and CDR2 as SMNVEV (reference sequence). The CDR3 sequence is CASRGWANVLTF. Written as DNA, the CDR3 is TGTGCCAGCCGCGGCTGGGCCAACGTCCTGACTTTC.

A few counts support this clone. V gene TRBV9 combines with J gene TRBJ2-4, with TRBD1 matching over 8 bases. CDR3 length: 15 amino acids. The trim removed 0 bases at V and 5 bases at J, leaving 4 bases unmatched. Germline V CDR1 and CDR2: SGDLS, YYNGEE. The CDR3 DNA sequence: TGTGCCAGCAGCGTAGGGATCAGGGGGCAAAACATTCAGTACTTC. Its protein is CASSVGIRGQNIQYF.

The rearrangement uses TRBV12-5 and TRBJ2-1; D gene unclear. CDR3 length: 13 residues. The V and J ends lost 5 bases and 4 bases respectively, with 9 bases between them. The V gene's germline CDR1 is LGHNT and CDR2 FRNRAP. The CDR3: CASGPPAYNEQFF. CDR3 coding DNA: TGTGCTAGTGGTCCCCCGGCGTACAATGAGCAGTTCTTC.

The chain joins TRBV29-1 to TRBJ2-5; the match to TRBD1 covers 7 bases. This CDR3 is built from 12 residues. In germline, CDR1 is SQVTM, CDR2 ANQGSEA. V shed 6 bases and J 5 bases; nucleotides not matched to a gene: 6. For the CDR3, the DNA is TGCAGCGTCCAGACAGGGACCGAGACCCAGTACTTC. Its translation: CSVQTGTETQYF.

The chain is built from TRBV7-9 and TRBJ2-3; a possible D gene is TRBD2 (6 bases). V lost 11 bases, J lost 4 bases, and 13 bases lay in between. Germline V gene sequence: CDR1 SEHNR, CDR2 FQNEAQ (reference sequence). The CDR3 has 12 residues. CDR3 bases: TGTGCCGGGGAGGCTTTGGCAGATACGCAGTATTTT. Its protein is CAGEALADTQYF.

This sequence joins TRBV10-3 and TRBJ2-5, with 7 nucleotides matching TRBD1. The CDR3 runs to 14 residues. Germline lookup yields CDR1 ENHRY and CDR2 SYGVKD. Trimming cost V 6 bases and J 1 base; bases outside gene matches: 5. The CDR3 spells CAIRSDRVQETQYF. CDR3 nucleotide sequence: TGTGCCATCAGATCCGACAGGGTCCAAGAGACCCAGTACTTC.

This rearrangement joins TRBV7-6 to TRBJ1-1; 9 nucleotides line up with TRBD1. The germline CDR1 and CDR2 sequences are SGHVS and FNYEAQ. Unmatched junction bases numbered 3, after V lost 1 base and J lost 3 bases. CDR3 size: 15 residues. CDR3: CASSLDGDRDTEAFF. The CDR3 DNA is TGTGCCAGCAGCTTAGATGGGGACAGGGACACTGAAGCTTTCTTT.

The CDR3 sequence is CASSLWEETQYF. The CDR3, as DNA: TGTGCCAGCAGCTTATGGGAAGAGACCCAGTACTTC. This sequence joins TRBV7-2 and TRBJ2-5; D is uncertain. V was cut by 2 bases and J by 3 bases, with 4 bases left in between. Germline V gives CDR1 SGHTA, CDR2 FQGNSA. This CDR3 spans 12 amino acids.

This clone has only one observation. The chain combines TRBV14 with TRBJ1-2; TRBD1 matches 9 bases. Germline V gene lookup returns CDR1 SGHDN and CDR2 FVKESK. This CDR3 comprises 15 residues. Losses at the gene ends were 4 bases for V and 6 bases for J; bases not matched to a gene: 9. CDR3 DNA sequence: TGTGCCAGCAGCCCGCCCGTCGACAGGGGGAATGGCTACACCTTC. The encoded protein is CASSPPVDRGNGYTF.

The V and J genes are TRBV2 and TRBJ2-7; 11 nucleotides agree with TRBD1. The CDR3 is made up of 13 amino acids. Germline V gene sequence: CDR1 SNHLY, CDR2 FYNNEI. V lost 9 bases, J lost 6 bases, and 7 bases stayed unmatched. The CDR3 sequence is CASLRDRGSEQYF. DNA of the CDR3: TGTGCCAGTCTCCGGGACAGGGGGTCCGAGCAGTACTTC.